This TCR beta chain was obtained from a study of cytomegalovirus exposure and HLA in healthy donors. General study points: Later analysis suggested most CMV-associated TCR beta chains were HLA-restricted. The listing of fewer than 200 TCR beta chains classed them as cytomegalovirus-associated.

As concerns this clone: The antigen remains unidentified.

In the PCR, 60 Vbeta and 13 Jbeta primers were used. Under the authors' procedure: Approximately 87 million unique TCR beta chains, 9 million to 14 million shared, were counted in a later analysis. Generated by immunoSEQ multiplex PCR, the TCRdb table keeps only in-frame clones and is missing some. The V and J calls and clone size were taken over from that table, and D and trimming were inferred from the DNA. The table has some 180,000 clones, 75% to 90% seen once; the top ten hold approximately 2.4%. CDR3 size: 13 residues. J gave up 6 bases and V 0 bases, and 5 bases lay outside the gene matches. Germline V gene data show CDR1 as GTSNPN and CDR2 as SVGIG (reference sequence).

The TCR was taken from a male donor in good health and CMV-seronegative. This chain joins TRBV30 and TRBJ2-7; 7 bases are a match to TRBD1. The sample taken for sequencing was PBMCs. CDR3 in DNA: TGTGCCTGGAGTGTACTGAGGACAGGCGAGCAGTACTTC. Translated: CAWSVLRTGEQYF. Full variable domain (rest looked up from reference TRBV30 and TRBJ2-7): SQTIHQWPATLVQPVGSPLSLECTVEGTSNPNLYWYRQAAGRGLQLLFYSVGIGQISSEVPQNLSASRPQDRQFILSSKKLLLSDSGFYLCAWSVLRTGEQYFGPGTRLTVT.